This TCR beta chain was observed in a study of cytomegalovirus exposure and HLA in healthy donors (dated by TCRdb to about 2017). In terms of the full investigation: According to an earlier analysis of 450 to 650 of the donors, about 179 million T cells yielded 100 million or so unique TCR beta sequences and about 300 Gb of sequence data. An early release that covered around 590 HLA-typed donors contained approximately 300 gigabases of sequencing data and 80 million or so unique TCR sequences. Of the roughly 400 genotyped donors, 65% to 90% fell in the genetic ancestry cluster associated with self-reported Caucasian donors. The aim of the study was to test whether cataloging public T cell receptors could identify signatures of past pathogen exposure. Using immunosequencing, the study profiled T cell repertoires from about 620 subjects and related those repertoires to cytomegalovirus serostatus. Besides the first cohort of 550 to 750 subjects, a separate validation cohort made up of roughly 120 different subjects was used. To predict cytomegalovirus infection status, the study combined high-throughput TCR immunosequencing, statistical association of individual TCRs with disease status, and machine learning. A later analysis re-analyzed previously published TCR beta repertoires from 666 donors and added high-resolution HLA genotyping to study TCR occurrence patterns. Rather than drawing on any new phenotypic data, the later analysis identified candidate immune exposures from TCR beta sequences and the way those sequences occurred across donors. In an earlier analysis of a few hundred of the donors, high-throughput TCR beta sequencing was used to judge whether each TCR beta V gene segment behaved as functional or pseudogenic. Alongside the repertoire data, information on donor age, sex, ethnicity and CMV serostatus was compiled. A later genetic analysis took genome-wide SNP genotypes for about 65% of the 666 donors and used that subset as a discovery cohort. Every discovery cohort repertoire had been produced on one sequencing platform. Class I and class II HLA loci were covered by the typing at four-digit resolution. Typing coverage differed by locus: A, B, C, DRB1 and DQB1 were typed in about 620-640 donors, DQA1 in roughly 510, DPA1 in some 600, and DPB1 in approximately 450. Because of strong linkage in the cohort, roughly five DR-DQ haplotypes were treated as single units for association and clustering. Among almost 400 genotyped donors of the cohort, an average of approximately 250,000 unique TCR beta nucleotide sequences were sequenced per donor, roughly a sixth of them non-productive. The study at large found these results: V-gene and J-gene trimming of TCR beta chains was associated with a missense DCLRE1C variant in a later genetic analysis, and the association was replicated in an independent cohort. Strong co-occurrence of HLA alleles, especially DR and DQ, made assigning TCR associations to individual alleles difficult. Immune exposure information for the cohort was limited to CMV serostatus. A later analysis found that most CMV-associated TCR beta chains appeared HLA-restricted, with HLA associations seemingly driven largely by CMV exposure. A group of highly shared sequence variants was considered likely to be a technical artifact of the sequencing pipeline. A further reported finding was that TCR beta sequences accurately predicted the HLA-A and HLA-B alleles for most subjects in the first cohort. According to a later analysis, TCR association rates differed among HLA loci, with DRB1 alleles showing the most associated TCRs and HLA-C alleles showing the fewest. While some public TCRs were present in many individuals, most TCR sequences turned up only very rarely across donors. The classifier was reported to diagnose cytomegalovirus status with high specificity and sensitivity in both the original and validation cohorts. Seventeen rarely observed V segments, including chromosome 9 orphons, were excluded from the earlier analysis of a few hundred of the donors because counts were too low. HLA typing was unavailable for some donors at each locus, so association tests used only the typed subset. A later analysis reported that several top co-occurrence clusters appeared linked to parvovirus B19, influenza, CMV and Epstein-Barr virus. In this cohort, only TCR beta chains were sequenced, and detectable features were limited by the absence of alpha or paired-chain data. The authors suggested that the approach could potentially be extended to other disease states and immunological phenotypes. A later genetic analysis reported fewer N-insertions in productive TCRs among donors in an Asian-associated ancestry cluster than the approximately 670-donor mean. Compared with equally common non-associated chains, HLA-associated TCR beta chains in a later analysis were more clonally expanded and had lower generation probabilities. The study gave a list of some 150 TCR beta chains associated with cytomegalovirus. Broadly in line with IMGT annotations, most TCR beta V segments showed up in productive rearrangements about 87% or about 30% of the time in an earlier analysis of approximately 600 of the donors. Some IMGT-functional V segments, including TRBV6-2 and TRBV6-3, could not be told apart with the 87-base-pair reads, so those segments were excluded. Sequencing depth was assumed to be roughly uniform across donors in the presence/absence analyses, though that assumption may not hold. In vitro tests confirmed that a few of the cytomegalovirus-associated TCR beta chains recognize cytomegalovirus antigens. Linkage disequilibrium might explain the correlated functional status among segregating V segments, but an unknown experimental factor could not be excluded. A later analysis associated about 16,000 TCR beta sequences with specific HLA alleles at a false discovery rate of 0.05.

According to the germline V gene, CDR1 reads MGHDK and CDR2 reads SYGVNS. The CDR3, cysteine through phenylalanine, is 12 amino acids long. Of the read, only the CDR3 DNA is kept; its 36 bases are in frame from base 1. V is reduced by 0 bases and J by 5 bases, leaving a spacing of 4 bases between them. The library was built by means of the immunoSEQ multiplex PCR assay. For the multiplex PCR, a mixture combining 60 forward primers for TCR Vbeta segments and 13 reverse primers for TCR Jbeta segments was used. The CDR3 region of rearranged TCR beta genes was amplified from genomic DNA by a multiplex PCR assay. The amplified TCR beta libraries were sequenced on the Illumina HiSeq System as 87-base-pair reads. The study's own analysis went as follows. A later analysis tallied around 80 million unique TCR beta chains across the 610 or so repertoires, and approximately 12 million of those chains were shared by two or more donors. Raw reads were error-corrected and collapsed into unique sequences with a nearest-neighbor algorithm that merged closely related sequences to remove PCR and sequencing errors. V, D and J gene segments were assigned by aligning CDR3 sequences to IMGT reference sequences. For a sequence to be retained, a match of at least six nucleotides was required to both a V gene segment and a J gene segment. Rearrangements were classified as productive when the CDR3 lacked stop codons and remained in frame with V and J, and all other rearrangements were classified as non-productive. CDR3 was defined according to IMGT convention as the region running from the second conserved V-encoded cysteine to the conserved J-encoded phenylalanine. The earlier analysis of some 600 of the donors excluded sequences that lacked an unambiguous match to a single V gene segment. In an earlier analysis of approximately 550 of the donors, V segments were called functional above 56.7% productive rearrangements and were called segregating when the between-donor standard deviation exceeded 5%. A statistical classification framework was built for diagnosing cytomegalovirus status from the catalog of TCR beta chain sequences. In a later analysis, TCR nucleotide sequences were compared against IMGT/GENE-DB human TR gene sequences so that V and J genes could be assigned. Using the TCRdist pipeline, a later analysis assigned CDR3 sequences along with most-parsimonious VDJ recombination scenarios. In a later analysis, each TCR beta chain was defined by its CDR3 amino acid sequence together with its V-gene family, and reads lacking a unique V-gene family were excluded. To address suspected cross-contamination and a sequencing artifact, a later analysis removed a few hundred highly shared, low-generation-probability nucleotide sequences. For each public chain, a later analysis derived a clonal expansion index from normalized ranks of inferred template counts within each repertoire. A later analysis computed generation probabilities with a VDJ recombination model fitted to out-of-frame rearrangements, and checked the results against IGoR. A later analysis scored TCR-TCR, TCR-HLA and TCR-CMV co-occurrence with hypergeometric tests, applying a repertoire-size bias correction to TCR pairs. A later analysis estimated false discovery rates by permuting HLA or CMV assignments 20 times. A later analysis grouped co-occurring TCRs with DBSCAN, adding TCRdist sequence similarity when clustering within HLA-allele-positive subsets. Repertoires with fewer than 30,000 or more than 120,000 public chains were left out of co-occurrence clustering, as were five repertoires with anomalous nucleotide sharing. Held by TCRdb, this immuneACCESS table contains in-frame sequences only and omits some clones. Under half of the omission traces to an unresolved V gene where checked; the cause of the rest is unknown. The DNA was the basis for D and trimming; V, J and clone size are from that table. The sample has approximately 180,000 clones on record, around 74% of them singletons. Of the sample, around 3% is held by the ten largest clones.

Details on this clone: Its antigen has not been determined. Per-nucleotide qualities are absent, and no much larger clonotype sits a single base away.

The cohort consisted of 650 to 850 healthy bone marrow donors. Cohort members were all nominally healthy when sampled, although unrecorded immune exposures were likely present. The donor was CMV seronegative and was included in the group of over 300 seronegative cohort members. Each donor provided a peripheral blood sample, and peripheral blood mononuclear cells were used for TCR beta sequencing. The Qiagen DNeasy Blood Extraction Kit was used to extract genomic DNA from the blood cell samples. The TCR was taken from a male donor in good health and CMV-seronegative. Material for sequencing was PBMCs. The chain employs TRBV25-1 and TRBJ2-5; the D gene cannot be resolved reliably. Here is the DNA: TGTGCCAGCAGTGAATATCGGGAGACCCAGTACTTC. It encodes CASSEYRETQYF.